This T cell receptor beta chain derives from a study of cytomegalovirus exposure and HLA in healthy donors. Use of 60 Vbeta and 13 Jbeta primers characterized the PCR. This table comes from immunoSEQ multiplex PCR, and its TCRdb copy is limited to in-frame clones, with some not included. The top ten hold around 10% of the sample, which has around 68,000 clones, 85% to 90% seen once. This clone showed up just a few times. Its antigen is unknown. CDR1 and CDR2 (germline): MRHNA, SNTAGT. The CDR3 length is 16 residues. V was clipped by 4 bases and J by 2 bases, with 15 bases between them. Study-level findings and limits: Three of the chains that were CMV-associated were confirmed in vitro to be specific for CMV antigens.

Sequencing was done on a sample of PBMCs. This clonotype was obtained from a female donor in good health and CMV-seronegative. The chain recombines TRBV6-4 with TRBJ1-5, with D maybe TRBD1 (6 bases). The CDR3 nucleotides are TGTGCCAGCAGTGGGAGGGGGGGGATCGGCAATCAGCCCCAGCATTTT. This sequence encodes CASSGRGGIGNQPQHF.